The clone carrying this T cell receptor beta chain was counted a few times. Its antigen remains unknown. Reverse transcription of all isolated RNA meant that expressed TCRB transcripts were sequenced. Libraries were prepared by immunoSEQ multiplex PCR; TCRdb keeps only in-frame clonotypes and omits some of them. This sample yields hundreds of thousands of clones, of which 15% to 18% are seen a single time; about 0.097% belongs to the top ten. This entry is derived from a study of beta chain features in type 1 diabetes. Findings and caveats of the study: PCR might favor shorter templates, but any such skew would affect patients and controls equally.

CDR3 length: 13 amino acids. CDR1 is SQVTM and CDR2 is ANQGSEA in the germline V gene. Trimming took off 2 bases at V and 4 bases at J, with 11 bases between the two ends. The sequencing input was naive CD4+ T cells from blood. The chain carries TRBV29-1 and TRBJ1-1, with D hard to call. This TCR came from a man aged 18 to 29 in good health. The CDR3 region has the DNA TGCAGCGTTGAATGGTCCAAGGCCACTGAAGCTTTCTTT. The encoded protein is CSVEWSKATEAFF.